The rows below give T cell receptor beta chains drawn from one sample of a study of vaccination effects on CD4 cells after COVID-19. Profiling relied on immunoSEQ multiplex PCR, and the TCRdb table lists in-frame clones only, not all of them. The profile shows 70,000 to 75,000 clones, around 76% of them singletons. Their specific antigens are unknown. Sequences were derived from CD4+ T cells from PBMCs cultured with HCoV-OC43 spike peptides, sampled before COVID-19 vaccination. The receptors stem from a human donor who received a COVID-19 vaccine. Both conserved end residues are part of each CDR3. The D gene is left open where the match is weak. Not every row has a clone size; where given, it reads once, few, many or a size class.

cdr3_length	clone_size	v_call	j_call	d_call	cdr3_aa	cdr3_nt
15	NA	TRBV11-1	TRBJ1-3	TRBD1	CASTLDRGTGNTIYF	TGTGCCAGCACCTTGGACAGGGGAACTGGAAACACCATATATTTT
15	few	TRBV6-6	TRBJ1-6	NA	CASSYMSSYNSPLHF	TGTGCCAGCAGTTACATGAGCTCCTATAATTCACCCCTCCACTTT
13	once	TRBV12-3/TRBV12-4	TRBJ2-5	NA	CASSLYTQETQYF	TGTGCCAGCAGTTTGTACACACAAGAGACCCAGTACTTC
13	NA	TRBV25-1	TRBJ2-4	NA	CASSEPGKNIQYF	TGTGCCAGCAGCGAACCGGGGAAAAACATTCAGTACTTC
16	few	TRBV5-1	TRBJ2-2	NA	CASSGAAVPGSGELFF	TGCGCCAGCAGCGGAGCAGCAGTACCTGGGAGCGGGGAGCTGTTTTTT
12	NA	TRBV12-3/TRBV12-4	TRBJ1-2	TRBD1	CVIPGQVYGYTF	TGTGTAATACCCGGACAGGTCTATGGCTACACCTTC
15	NA	TRBV6-5	TRBJ2-1	NA	CASSLGRGGAGEQFF	TGTGCCAGCAGCCTGGGGAGGGGGGGAGCGGGTGAGCAGTTCTTC
14	once	TRBV4-3	TRBJ1-2	NA	CASSQDRNFYGYTF	TGCGCCAGCAGCCAAGATCGTAATTTCTATGGCTACACCTTC
17	NA	TRBV14	TRBJ2-2	NA	CASSRFTGSANTGELFF	TGTGCCAGCAGCCGTTTCACAGGGTCCGCGAACACCGGGGAGCTGTTTTTT
15	once	TRBV27	TRBJ2-3	TRBD1	CASSLEGAPADTQYF	TGTGCCAGCAGTTTAGAGGGGGCGCCCGCAGATACGCAGTATTTT
15	NA	TRBV6-5	TRBJ1-5	NA	CASTGTIGNSQPQHF	TGTGCCAGCACCGGGACAATAGGTAACAGTCAGCCCCAGCATTTT
11	NA	TRBV3-1/TRBV3-2	TRBJ1-3	NA	CASSQGDSPYF	TGTGCCAGCAGCCAAGGGGACTCCCCATATTTT
17	NA	TRBV5-1	TRBJ2-3	NA	CASSLNPGGGFTDTQYF	TGCGCCAGCAGCTTGAATCCCGGGGGAGGCTTCACAGATACGCAGTATTTT
14	few	TRBV18	TRBJ2-2	NA	CASSPSENPGELFF	TGTGCCAGCTCACCCTCAGAAAACCCCGGGGAGCTGTTTTTT
14	NA	TRBV2	TRBJ2-1	NA	CASTGSLGVGEQFF	TGTGCCAGCACGGGGAGCCTGGGGGTGGGTGAGCAGTTCTTC
14	NA	TRBV10-1	TRBJ2-2	NA	CASSERPSTGELFF	TGCGCCAGCAGTGAAAGGCCGAGCACCGGGGAGCTGTTTTTT
13	NA	TRBV24-1	TRBJ2-1	TRBD1	CATSDWTGNEQFF	TGTGCCACCAGTGATTGGACAGGGAATGAGCAGTTCTTC